These 13 T cell receptor beta chains were sequenced from one sample in a study of tumor-infiltrating lymphocytes in oesophageal squamous cell carcinoma. MiXCR, applied by TCRdb to the PCR reads, yields one record per CDR3 protein. The sample lists almost 20,000 distinct CDR3 sequences; less than 50% were seen once. The sequenced material came from blood. The receptors stem from a male donor with esophageal squamous cell carcinoma.

The V and J genes are TRBV7-6 and TRBJ2-1, with 9 bases identical to TRBD1. The better agreement between TRBJ2-7 and the DNA end casts doubt on the J call. The CDR3 runs 15 residues. CDR1 and CDR2 from the germline V gene are SGHVS and FNYEAQ. The CDR3 DNA sequence: TGTGCCAGCAGCTTAGACAGGGGGCAAGGCTACGAGCAGTACTTC. This gives the protein CASSLDRGQGYEQYF.

V is TRBV7-8 and J is TRBJ2-3, with TRBD2 identical over 10 bases. The germline CDR1 and CDR2 sequences are SGHVS and FQNEAQ. Unmatched junction bases numbered 3, after V lost 8 bases and J lost 1 base. The CDR3 covers 14 residues. The CDR3, as DNA: TGTGCCAGCGGACTAGCGGCGGGCACAGATACGCAGTATTTT. Encoded protein: CASGLAAGTDTQYF.

This clonotype was picked up many times. This sequence joins TRBV6-1 and TRBJ2-7, with D perhaps being TRBD1 or TRBD2 (6 bases each). CDR3 length: 15 residues. Germline CDR1 is MNHNS and CDR2 is SASEGT. Trimming stripped 2 bases from V and 7 bases from J, with 18 bases between. The CDR3 DNA sequence: TGTGCCAGCAGTGAATTGGGGGGCGTTTACGGGGAGCAGTACTTC. Its translation is CASSELGGVYGEQYF.

The chain joins TRBV12-3 or TRBV12-4 to TRBJ2-4; 10 nucleotides match TRBD2. V was pared by 3 bases and J by 15 bases, with 8 bases of the junction left unmatched. This CDR3 has 13 amino acids. In nucleotides, the CDR3 is TGTGCCAGCAGTTTGACTAGCGGGCGGGAGCTGTACTTC. Translating it yields CASSLTSGRELYF.

This clonotype is labeled medium-sized (0.01 to 0.1%). The chain uses TRBV7-8 and TRBJ1-6; no clear D. CDR3 length: 14 residues. Germline assignment: CDR1 SGHVS and CDR2 FQNEAQ. V was pared by 1 base and J by 7 bases, with 8 bases between. This CDR3 reads CASSLVSQNSPLHF. The CDR3 DNA reads TGTGCCAGCAGCTTAGTTTCCCAAAATTCACCCCTCCACTTT. Combining the CDR3 with reference TRBV7-8 and TRBJ1-6 gives the whole variable domain GAGVSQSPRYKVAKRGQDVALRCDPISGHVSLFWYQQALGQGPEFLTYFQNEAQLDKSGLPSDRFFAERPEGSVSTLKIQRTQQEDSAVYLCASSLVSQNSPLHFGNGTRLTVT.

There are many counts of this clonotype. This rearrangement joins TRBV5-8 to TRBJ1-5, with D possibly TRBD1 on 5 matching bases. CDR3 length: 16 residues. The germline V and J ends were trimmed by 1 base and 0 bases, with 11 bases remaining between them. Looked up from germline, CDR1 is SGHTS and CDR2 is YDEGEE. DNA of the CDR3: TGTGCCAGCAGCTTGTTGGGGACGGATAGCAATCAGCCCCAGCATTTT. Its translation is CASSLLGTDSNQPQHF.

The J gene is TRBJ2-3, the V gene TRBV28; the D is unclear. CDR3 length: 15 amino acids. V was pared by 3 bases and J by 4 bases, with 14 bases between. CDR1 is MDHEN, CDR2 SYDVKM, per germline. Here the CDR3 reads CASSFSGVTADTQYF. The CDR3 nucleotides read TGTGCCAGCAGTTTTTCCGGTGTTACGGCAGATACGCAGTATTTT.

A few counts support this clonotype. The chain has TRBV6-1 and TRBJ1-1; 7 nucleotides agree with TRBD1. The V and J ends lost 6 bases and 1 base, in that order; junction bases with no gene match: 8. The CDR3 sequence is 15 residues long. Germline-derived CDR1 and CDR2 are MNHNS and SASEGT. The chain's CDR3 is CASRRKGQTNTEAFF. The CDR3 region has the DNA TGTGCCAGCAGGCGGAAGGGACAGACGAACACTGAAGCTTTCTTT.

V usage is TRBV20-1 and J usage is TRBJ2-1; the match to TRBD2 covers 8 bases. In germline, CDR1 is DFQATT, CDR2 SNEGSKA (reference sequence). With V trimmed by 3 bases and J by 8 bases, 9 bases remained unmatched. The CDR3 contains 14 residues. The CDR3 spells CSARSLAGMDEQFF. CDR3 coding DNA: TGCAGTGCTAGGAGTCTAGCGGGTATGGATGAGCAGTTCTTC.

By share of the sample, this clonotype is medium-sized (0.01 to 0.1%). J is TRBJ1-5 and V is TRBV12-3 or TRBV12-4, with D possibly being TRBD1 (6 bases). V gave up 5 bases and J gave up 3 bases, with 11 bases separating them. This CDR3 has 14 residues. The DNA for the CDR3 is TGTGCCAGCAGTACCAGGGGTTACAATCAGCCCCAGCATTTT. It yields the protein CASSTRGYNQPQHF.

V gene TRBV20-1 combines with J gene TRBJ2-5; TRBD2 agrees at 9 bases. The tail of the sequence fits TRBJ2-7 better, so the J call may be wrong. The CDR3 runs to 16 residues. In germline, CDR1 is DFQATT, CDR2 SNEGSKA (reference sequence). The CDR3 DNA reads as TGCAGTGCTAGCCCCGGGAGGACTAGCGAGTCCTACGAGCAGTACTTC. Protein: CSASPGRTSESYEQYF.

This clonotype was counted at least ten times. Being one base from a much bigger clone, this may be a read error. The chain combines TRBV7-3 with TRBJ2-7; 12 nucleotides agree with TRBD2. V was pared by 1 base and J by 7 bases, with 11 bases of the junction left unmatched. The germline V gene encodes CDR1 SGHTA and CDR2 FQGTGA. This CDR3 region has 17 residues. The DNA of the CDR3 is TGTGCCAGCAGCTTAAGGCCTAGCGGGGGGGTGGGCAATGAGCAGTACTTC. This translates into CASSLRPSGGVGNEQYF. The variable domain in full, with the rest retrieved from reference TRBV7-3 and TRBJ2-7, is GAGVSQTPSNKVTEKGKYVELRCDPISGHTALYWYRQSLGQGPEFLIYFQGTGAADDSGLPNDRFFAVRPEGSVSTLKIQRTERGDSAVYLCASSLRPSGGVGNEQYFGPGTRLTVT.

This clonotype was observed many times. V is TRBV11-2 and J is TRBJ1-1, with 12 bases fitting TRBD1. The CDR3 length is 13 residues. The germline CDR1 and CDR2 sequences are SGHAT and FQNNGV. Trimming at V came to 2 bases and at J to 11 bases, leaving 3 bases not matched to a gene. Here the CDR3 DNA reads TGTGCCAGCAGCTTATGGGACAGGGGGCTTGCTTTCTTT. Residues: CASSLWDRGLAFF.